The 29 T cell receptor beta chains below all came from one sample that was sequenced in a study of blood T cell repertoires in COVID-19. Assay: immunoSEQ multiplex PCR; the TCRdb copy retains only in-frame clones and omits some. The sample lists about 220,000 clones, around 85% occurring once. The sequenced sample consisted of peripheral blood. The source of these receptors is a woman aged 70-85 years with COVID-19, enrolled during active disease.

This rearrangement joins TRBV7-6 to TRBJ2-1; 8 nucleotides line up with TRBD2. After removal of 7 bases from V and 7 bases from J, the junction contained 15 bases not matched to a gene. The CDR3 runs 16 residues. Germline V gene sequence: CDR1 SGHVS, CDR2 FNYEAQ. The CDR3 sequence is CASTNIPAGVGNEQFF. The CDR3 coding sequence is TGTGCCAGCACCAATATTCCAGCGGGGGTCGGGAATGAGCAGTTCTTC.

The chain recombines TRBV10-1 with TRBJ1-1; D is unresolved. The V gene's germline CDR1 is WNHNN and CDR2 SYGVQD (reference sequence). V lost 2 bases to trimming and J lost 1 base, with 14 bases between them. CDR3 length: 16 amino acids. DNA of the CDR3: TGCGCCAGCAGTGAGCTGAGGCGGAGGCCGAACACTGAAGCTTTCTTT. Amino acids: CASSELRRRPNTEAFF.

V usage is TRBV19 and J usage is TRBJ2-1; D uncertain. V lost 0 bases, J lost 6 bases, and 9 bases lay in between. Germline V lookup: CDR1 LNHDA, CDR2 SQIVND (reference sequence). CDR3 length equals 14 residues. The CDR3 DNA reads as TGTGCCAGTAGTATAGATCCCCGAGCCAATGAGCAGTTCTTC. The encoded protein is CASSIDPRANEQFF.

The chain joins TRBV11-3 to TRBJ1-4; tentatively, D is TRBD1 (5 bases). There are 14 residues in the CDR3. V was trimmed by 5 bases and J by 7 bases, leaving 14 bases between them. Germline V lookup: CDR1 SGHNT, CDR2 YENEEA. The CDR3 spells CASSPGRGSEKLFF. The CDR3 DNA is TGTGCCAGCAGCCCGGGGAGGGGAAGTGAAAAACTGTTTTTT.

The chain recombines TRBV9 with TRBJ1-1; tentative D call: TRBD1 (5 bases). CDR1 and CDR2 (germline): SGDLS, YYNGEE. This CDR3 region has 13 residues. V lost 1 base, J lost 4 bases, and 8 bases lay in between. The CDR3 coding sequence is TGTGCCAGCAGCGTATTAGACAGCACTGAAGCTTTCTTT. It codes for CASSVLDSTEAFF.

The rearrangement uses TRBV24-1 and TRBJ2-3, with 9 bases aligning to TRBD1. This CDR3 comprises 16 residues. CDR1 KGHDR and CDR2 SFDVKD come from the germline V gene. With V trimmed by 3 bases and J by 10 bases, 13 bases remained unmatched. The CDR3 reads CATSDPRQGGRSAQYF. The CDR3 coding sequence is TGTGCCACCAGTGATCCTCGACAGGGGGGAAGGTCCGCGCAGTATTTT.

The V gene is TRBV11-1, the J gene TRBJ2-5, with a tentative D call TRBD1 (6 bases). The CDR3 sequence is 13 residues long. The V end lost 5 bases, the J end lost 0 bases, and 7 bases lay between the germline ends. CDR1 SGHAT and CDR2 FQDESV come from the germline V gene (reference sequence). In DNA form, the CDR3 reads TGTGCCAGCAGCCGGGACAACCAAGAGACCCAGTACTTC. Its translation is CASSRDNQETQYF.

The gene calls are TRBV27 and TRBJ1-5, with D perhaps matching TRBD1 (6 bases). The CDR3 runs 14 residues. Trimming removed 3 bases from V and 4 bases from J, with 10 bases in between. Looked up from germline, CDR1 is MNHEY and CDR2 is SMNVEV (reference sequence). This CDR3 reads CASSFRDTNQPQHF. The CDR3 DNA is TGTGCCAGCAGTTTCCGGGACACTAATCAGCCCCAGCATTTT.

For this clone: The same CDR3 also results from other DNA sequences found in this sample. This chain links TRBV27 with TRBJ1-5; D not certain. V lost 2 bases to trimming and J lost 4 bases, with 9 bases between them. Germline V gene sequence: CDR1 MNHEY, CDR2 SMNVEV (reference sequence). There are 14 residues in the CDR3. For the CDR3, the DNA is TGTGCCAGCAGTTTAGCGGCGGGGAATCAGCCCCAGCATTTT. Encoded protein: CASSLAAGNQPQHF.

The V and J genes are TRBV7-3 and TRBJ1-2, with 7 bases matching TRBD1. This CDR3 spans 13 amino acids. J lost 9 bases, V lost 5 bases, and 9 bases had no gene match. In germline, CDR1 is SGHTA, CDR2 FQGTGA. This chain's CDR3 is CASSQDRRDSYTF. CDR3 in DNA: TGTGCCAGCAGCCAGGACAGGCGGGATAGCTACACCTTC.

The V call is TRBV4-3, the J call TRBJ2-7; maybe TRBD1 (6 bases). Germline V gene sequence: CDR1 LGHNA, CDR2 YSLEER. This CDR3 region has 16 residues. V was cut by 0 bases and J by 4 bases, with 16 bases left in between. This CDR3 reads CASSQDVAGRGYEQYF. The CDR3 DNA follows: TGCGCCAGCAGCCAAGATGTAGCAGGCAGGGGATACGAGCAGTACTTC.

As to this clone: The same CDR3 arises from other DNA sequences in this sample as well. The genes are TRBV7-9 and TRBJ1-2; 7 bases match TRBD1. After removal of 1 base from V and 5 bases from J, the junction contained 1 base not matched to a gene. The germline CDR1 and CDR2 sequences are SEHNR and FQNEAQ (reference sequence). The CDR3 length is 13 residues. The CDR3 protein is CASSLGQGYGYTF. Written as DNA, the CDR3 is TGTGCCAGCAGCTTAGGACAGGGTTATGGCTACACCTTC. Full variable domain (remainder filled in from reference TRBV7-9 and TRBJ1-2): DTGVSQNPRHKITKRGQNVTFRCDPISEHNRLYWYRQTLGQGPEFLTYFQNEAQLEKSRLLSDRFSAERPKGSFSTLEIQRTEQGDSAMYLCASSLGQGYGYTFGSGTRLTVV.

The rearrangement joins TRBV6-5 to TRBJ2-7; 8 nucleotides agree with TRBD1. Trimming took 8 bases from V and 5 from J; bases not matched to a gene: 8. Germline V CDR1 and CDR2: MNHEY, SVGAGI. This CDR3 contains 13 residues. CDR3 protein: CASRGTGTHEQYF. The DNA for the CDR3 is TGTGCCAGCCGCGGGACAGGCACACACGAGCAGTACTTC.

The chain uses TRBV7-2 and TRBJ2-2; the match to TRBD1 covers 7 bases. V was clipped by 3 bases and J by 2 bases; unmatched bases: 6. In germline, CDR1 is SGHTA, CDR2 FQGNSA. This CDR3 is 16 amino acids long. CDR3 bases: TGTGCCAGCAGCTTTAAGGGGGCGCTTAACACCGGGGAGCTGTTTTTT. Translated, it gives CASSFKGALNTGELFF.

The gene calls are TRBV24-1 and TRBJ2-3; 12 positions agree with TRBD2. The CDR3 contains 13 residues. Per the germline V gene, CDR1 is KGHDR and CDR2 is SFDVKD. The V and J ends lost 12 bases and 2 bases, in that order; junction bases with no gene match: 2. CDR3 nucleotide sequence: TGTGCCTCTAGCGGGGGGGCCACAGATACGCAGTATTTT. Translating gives CASSGGATDTQYF.

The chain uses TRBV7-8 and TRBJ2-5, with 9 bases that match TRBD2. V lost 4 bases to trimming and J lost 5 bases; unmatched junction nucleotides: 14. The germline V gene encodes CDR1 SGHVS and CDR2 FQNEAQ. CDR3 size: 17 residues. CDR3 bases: TGTGCCAGCAGCTCGGACATTATAGCGGGAGAAGGGGAGACCCAGTACTTC. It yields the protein CASSSDIIAGEGETQYF.

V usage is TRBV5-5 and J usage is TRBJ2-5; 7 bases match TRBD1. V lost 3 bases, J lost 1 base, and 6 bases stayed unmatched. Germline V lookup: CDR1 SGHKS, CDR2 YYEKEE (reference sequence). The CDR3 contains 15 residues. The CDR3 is CASSWGTVAQETQYF. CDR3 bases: TGTGCCAGCAGCTGGGGGACAGTTGCCCAAGAGACCCAGTACTTC.

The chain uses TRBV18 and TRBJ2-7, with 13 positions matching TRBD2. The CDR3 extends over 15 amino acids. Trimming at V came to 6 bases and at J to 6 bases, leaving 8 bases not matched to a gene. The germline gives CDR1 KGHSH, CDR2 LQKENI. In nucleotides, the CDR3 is TGTGCCAGCTCGCCCGGGACTAGCGGGACGTTCGAGCAGTACTTC. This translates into CASSPGTSGTFEQYF.

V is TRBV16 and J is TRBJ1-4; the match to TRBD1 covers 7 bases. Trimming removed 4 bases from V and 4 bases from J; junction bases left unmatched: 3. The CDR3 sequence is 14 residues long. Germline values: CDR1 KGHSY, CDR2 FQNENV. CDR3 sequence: CASSPGQYNEKLFF. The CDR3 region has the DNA TGTGCCAGCAGCCCGGGACAGTATAATGAAAAACTGTTTTTT.

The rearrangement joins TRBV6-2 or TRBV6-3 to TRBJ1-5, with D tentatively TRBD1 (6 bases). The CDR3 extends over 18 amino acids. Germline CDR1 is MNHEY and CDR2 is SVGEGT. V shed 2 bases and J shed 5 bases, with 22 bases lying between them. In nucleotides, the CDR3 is TGTGCCAGCAGTTACCCCCTCGGGACGACCTGGGGGCATCAGCCCCAGCATTTT. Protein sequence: CASSYPLGTTWGHQPQHF.

For the CDR3, the DNA is TGTGCCAGCGGGGGGATGACAGATACGCAGTATTTT. Translation gives CASGGMTDTQYF. The rearrangement links TRBV24-1 to TRBJ2-3, with 8 bases aligning to TRBD2. With 11 bases clipped from V and 3 bases from J, the junction kept 3 bases outside the gene matches. Germline CDR1 KGHDR, CDR2 SFDVKD. The CDR3 runs 12 residues.

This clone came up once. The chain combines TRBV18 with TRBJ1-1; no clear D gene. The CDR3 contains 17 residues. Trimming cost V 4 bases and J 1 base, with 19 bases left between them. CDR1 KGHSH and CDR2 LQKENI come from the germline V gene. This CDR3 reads CASSHRPGESANTEAFF. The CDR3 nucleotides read TGTGCCAGCTCACATAGGCCTGGAGAATCAGCGAACACTGAAGCTTTCTTT.

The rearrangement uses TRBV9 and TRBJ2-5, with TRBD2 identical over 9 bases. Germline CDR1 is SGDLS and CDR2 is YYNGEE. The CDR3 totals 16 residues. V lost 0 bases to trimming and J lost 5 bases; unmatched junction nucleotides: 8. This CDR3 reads CASSVGVSGRGETQYF. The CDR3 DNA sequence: TGTGCCAGCAGCGTAGGGGTTAGCGGGAGAGGGGAGACCCAGTACTTC.

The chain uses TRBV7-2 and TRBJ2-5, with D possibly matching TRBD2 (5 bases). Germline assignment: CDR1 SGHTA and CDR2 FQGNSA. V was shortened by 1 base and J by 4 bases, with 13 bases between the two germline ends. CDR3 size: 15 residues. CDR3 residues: CASSLGGLERETQYF. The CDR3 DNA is TGTGCCAGCAGCTTAGGAGGGTTGGAGAGAGAGACCCAGTACTTC.

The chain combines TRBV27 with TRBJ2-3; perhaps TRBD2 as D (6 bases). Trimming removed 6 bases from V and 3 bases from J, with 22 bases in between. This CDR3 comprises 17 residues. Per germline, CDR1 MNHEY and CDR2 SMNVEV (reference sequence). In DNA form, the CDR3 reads TGTGCCAGCAGCCCTCTGGGGAGGCAGGGTGGAACAGATACGCAGTATTTT. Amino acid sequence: CASSPLGRQGGTDTQYF.

CDR3 DNA: TGTGCCAGCAGCTTAGTTCAACCCCGAGCTGATTCACCCCTCCACTTT. Amino acid sequence: CASSLVQPRADSPLHF. The chain combines TRBV7-8 with TRBJ1-6; D is undetermined. V gave up 1 base and J gave up 8 bases, with 15 bases separating them. Per the germline V gene, CDR1 is SGHVS and CDR2 is FQNEAQ. The CDR3 loop spans 16 amino acids. The variable domain in full, completed from reference TRBV7-8 and TRBJ1-6, reads GAGVSQSPRYKVAKRGQDVALRCDPISGHVSLFWYQQALGQGPEFLTYFQNEAQLDKSGLPSDRFFAERPEGSVSTLKIQRTQQEDSAVYLCASSLVQPRADSPLHFGNGTRLTVT.

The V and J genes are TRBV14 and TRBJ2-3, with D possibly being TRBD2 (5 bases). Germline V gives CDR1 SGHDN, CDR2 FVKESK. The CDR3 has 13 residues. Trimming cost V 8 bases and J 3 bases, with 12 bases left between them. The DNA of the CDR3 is TGTGCCAGCGGTCCTCGGGGTACAGATACGCAGTATTTT. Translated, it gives CASGPRGTDTQYF. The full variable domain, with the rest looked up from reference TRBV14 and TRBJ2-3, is EAGVTQFPSHSVIEKGQTVTLRCDPISGHDNLYWYRRVMGKEIKFLLHFVKESKQDESGMPNNRFLAERTGGTYSTLKVQPAELEDSGVYFCASGPRGTDTQYFGPGTRLTVL.

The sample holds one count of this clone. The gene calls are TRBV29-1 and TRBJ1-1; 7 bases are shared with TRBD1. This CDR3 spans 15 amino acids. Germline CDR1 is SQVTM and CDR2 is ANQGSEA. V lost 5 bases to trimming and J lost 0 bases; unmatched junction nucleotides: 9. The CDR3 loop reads CSVFPGQSMNTEAFF. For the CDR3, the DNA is TGCAGCGTTTTCCCGGGACAGAGTATGAACACTGAAGCTTTCTTT.

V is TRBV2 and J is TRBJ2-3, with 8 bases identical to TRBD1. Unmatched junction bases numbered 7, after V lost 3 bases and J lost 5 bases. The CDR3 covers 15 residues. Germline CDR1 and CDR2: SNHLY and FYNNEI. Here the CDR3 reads CASSEGQGARDTQYF. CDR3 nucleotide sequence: TGTGCCAGCAGTGAGGGGCAGGGGGCCAGAGATACGCAGTATTTT.